The subject of this entry is one T cell receptor (beta chain). Its specificity is unknown. This sample was included in a study of cytomegalovirus exposure and HLA in healthy donors. Whole-study context: Within an early data release were about 80 million unique TCRs drawn from HLA-typed donors.

General observations from the study: After further analysis at a later stage, 16,951 TCR beta sequences were associated with HLA alleles at 0.05 false discovery rate. Because they were indistinguishable, some V segments, including TRBV6-2 and TRBV6-3, were excluded.

The PCR ran on 60 Vbeta and 13 Jbeta primers. Here immunoSEQ multiplex PCR was the method, and the copy in TCRdb shows in-frame clones only, minus some. The sample is made up of about 170,000 clones, and the top ten hold around 1.4% of it. Looked up from germline, CDR1 is LNHDA and CDR2 is SQIVND (reference sequence). Germline trimming cut 3 bases from V and 10 bases from J; bases unmatched to any gene: 6. The CDR3 totals 14 residues. This receptor was taken from a woman aged 55-75 years in good health and CMV-seronegative. This chain connects TRBV19 to TRBJ1-4; 9 bases fit TRBD1. Input material: PBMCs. The CDR3 is CASSIDRGKGKLFF. DNA for the CDR3: TGTGCCAGTAGTATCGACAGGGGGAAGGGAAAACTGTTTTTT. The full variable domain, completed using reference TRBV19 and TRBJ1-4, is DGGITQSPKYLFRKEGQNVTLSCEQNLNHDAMYWYRQDPGQGLRLIYYSQIVNDFQKGDIAEGYSVSREKKESFPLTVTSAQKNPTAFYLCASSIDRGKGKLFFGSGTQLSVL.